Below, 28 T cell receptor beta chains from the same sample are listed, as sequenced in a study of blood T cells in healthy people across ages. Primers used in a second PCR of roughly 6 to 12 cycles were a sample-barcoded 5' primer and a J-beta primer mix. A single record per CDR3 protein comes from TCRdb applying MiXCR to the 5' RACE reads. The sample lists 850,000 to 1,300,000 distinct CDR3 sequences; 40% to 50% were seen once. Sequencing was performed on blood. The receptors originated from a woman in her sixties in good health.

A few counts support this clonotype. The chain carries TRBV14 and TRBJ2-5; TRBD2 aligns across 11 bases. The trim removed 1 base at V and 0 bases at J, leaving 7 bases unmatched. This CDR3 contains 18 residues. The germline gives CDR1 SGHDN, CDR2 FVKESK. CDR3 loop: CASSQAELAGGHQETQYF. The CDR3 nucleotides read TGTGCCAGCAGCCAAGCCGAGCTAGCGGGAGGTCACCAAGAGACCCAGTACTTC.

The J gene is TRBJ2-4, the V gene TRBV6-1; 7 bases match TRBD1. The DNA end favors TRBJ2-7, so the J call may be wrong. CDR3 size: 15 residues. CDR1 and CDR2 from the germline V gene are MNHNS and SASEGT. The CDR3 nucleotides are TGTGCCAGCAGCCTACACTCGACAGGGATCTACGAGCAGTACTTC. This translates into CASSLHSTGIYEQYF.

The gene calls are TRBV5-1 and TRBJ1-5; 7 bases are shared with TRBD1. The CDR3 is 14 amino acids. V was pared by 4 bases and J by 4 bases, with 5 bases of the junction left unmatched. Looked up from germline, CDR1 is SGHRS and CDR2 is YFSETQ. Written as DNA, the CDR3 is TGCGCCAGCAGCGTAGGACAGGTAAATCAGCCCCAGCATTTT. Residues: CASSVGQVNQPQHF.

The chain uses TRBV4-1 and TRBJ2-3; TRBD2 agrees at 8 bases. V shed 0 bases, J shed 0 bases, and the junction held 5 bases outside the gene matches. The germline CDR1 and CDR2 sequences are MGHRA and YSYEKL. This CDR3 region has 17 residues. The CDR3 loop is CASSQERGGPSTDTQYF. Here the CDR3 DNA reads TGCGCCAGCAGCCAAGAACGGGGGGGTCCTAGCACAGATACGCAGTATTTT.

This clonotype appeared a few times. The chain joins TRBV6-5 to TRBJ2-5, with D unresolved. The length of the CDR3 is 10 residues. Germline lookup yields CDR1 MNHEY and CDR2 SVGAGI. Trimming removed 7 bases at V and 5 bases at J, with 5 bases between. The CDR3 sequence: CASIGETQYF. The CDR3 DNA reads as TGTGCCAGCATCGGGGAGACCCAGTACTTC.

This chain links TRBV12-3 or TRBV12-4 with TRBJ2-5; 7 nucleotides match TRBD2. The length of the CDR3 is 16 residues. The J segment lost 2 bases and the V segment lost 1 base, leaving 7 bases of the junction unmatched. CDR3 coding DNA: TGTGCCAGCAGTTTAGGAGTAGCGGGTAAACAAGAGACCCAGTACTTC. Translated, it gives CASSLGVAGKQETQYF.

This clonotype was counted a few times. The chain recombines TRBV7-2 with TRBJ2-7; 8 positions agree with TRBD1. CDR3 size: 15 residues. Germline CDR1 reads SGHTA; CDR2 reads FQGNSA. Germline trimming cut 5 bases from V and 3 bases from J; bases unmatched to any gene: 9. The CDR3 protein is CASSLGTGLIYEQYF. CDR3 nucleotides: TGTGCCAGCAGCCTTGGGACAGGCCTGATCTACGAGCAGTACTTC. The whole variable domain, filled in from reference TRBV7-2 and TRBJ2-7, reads GAGVSQSPSNKVTEKGKDVELRCDPISGHTALYWYRQSLGQGLEFLIYFQGNSAPDKSGLPSDRFSAERTGGSVSTLTIQRTQQEDSAVYLCASSLGTGLIYEQYFGPGTRLTVT.

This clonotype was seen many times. In DNA form, the CDR3 reads TGTGCCAGCAGCTTAGATGCGGGAGGGGAGACCCAGTACTTC. Translation gives CASSLDAGGETQYF. This sequence joins TRBV7-2 and TRBJ2-5, with 9 bases lining up with TRBD2. Germline CDR1 SGHTA, CDR2 FQGNSA. V was pared by 1 base and J by 5 bases, with 2 bases of the junction left unmatched. The CDR3 contains 14 residues.

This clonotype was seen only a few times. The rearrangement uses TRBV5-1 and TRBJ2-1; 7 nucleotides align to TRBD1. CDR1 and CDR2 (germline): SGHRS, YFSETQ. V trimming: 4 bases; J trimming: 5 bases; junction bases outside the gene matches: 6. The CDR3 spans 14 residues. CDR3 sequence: CASSIDRENNEQFF. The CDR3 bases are TGCGCCAGCAGCATCGACAGGGAAAACAATGAGCAGTTCTTC.

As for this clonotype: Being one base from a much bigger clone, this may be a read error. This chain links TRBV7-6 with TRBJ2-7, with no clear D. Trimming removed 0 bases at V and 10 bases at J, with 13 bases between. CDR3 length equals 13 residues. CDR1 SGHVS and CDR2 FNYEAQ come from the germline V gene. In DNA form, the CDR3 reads TGTGCCAGCAGCTTAGCAGAAACTGCCTTTCAGTACTTC. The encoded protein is CASSLAETAFQYF.

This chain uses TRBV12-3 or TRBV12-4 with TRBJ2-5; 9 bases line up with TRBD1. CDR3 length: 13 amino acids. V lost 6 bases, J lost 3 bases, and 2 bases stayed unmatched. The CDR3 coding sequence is TGTGCCAGCAGAAGGACAGGGGAAGAGACCCAGTACTTC. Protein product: CASRRTGEETQYF.

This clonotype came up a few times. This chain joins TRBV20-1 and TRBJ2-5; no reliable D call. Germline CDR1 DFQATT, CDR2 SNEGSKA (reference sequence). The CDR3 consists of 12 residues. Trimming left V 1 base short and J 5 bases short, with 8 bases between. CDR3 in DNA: TGCAGTGCTAGAGGAGTTTCGGAGACCCAGTACTTC. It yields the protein CSARGVSETQYF.

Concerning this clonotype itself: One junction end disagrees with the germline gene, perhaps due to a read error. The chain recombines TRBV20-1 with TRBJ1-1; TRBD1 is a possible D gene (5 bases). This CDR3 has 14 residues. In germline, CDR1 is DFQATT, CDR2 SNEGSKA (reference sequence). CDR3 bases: TGCAGTGCCCAGAATCGAAGGGGAGGCACTGGAGCTTTCTTT. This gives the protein CSAQNRRGGTGAFF.

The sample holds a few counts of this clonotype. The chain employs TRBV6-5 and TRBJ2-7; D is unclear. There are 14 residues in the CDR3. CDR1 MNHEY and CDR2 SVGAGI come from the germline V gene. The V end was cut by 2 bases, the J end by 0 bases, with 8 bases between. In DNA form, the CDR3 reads TGTGCCAGCAGTTACACACTAAACTCCTACGAGCAGTACTTC. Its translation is CASSYTLNSYEQYF.

The CDR3 protein is CSVESVGTVLYEQYF. The CDR3 DNA reads TGCAGCGTTGAATCGGTGGGTACGGTCCTCTACGAGCAGTACTTC. The chain carries TRBV29-1 and TRBJ2-7; D unresolved. The germline CDR1 and CDR2 sequences are SQVTM and ANQGSEA. Trimming removed 2 bases from V and 3 bases from J, with 17 bases in between. The CDR3 sequence is 15 residues long.

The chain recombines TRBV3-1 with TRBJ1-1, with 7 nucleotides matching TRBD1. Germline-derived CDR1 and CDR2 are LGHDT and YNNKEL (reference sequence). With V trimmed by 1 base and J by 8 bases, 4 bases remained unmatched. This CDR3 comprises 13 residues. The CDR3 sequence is CASSQGAGGEAFF. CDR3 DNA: TGTGCCAGCAGCCAAGGGGCAGGGGGGGAAGCTTTCTTT.

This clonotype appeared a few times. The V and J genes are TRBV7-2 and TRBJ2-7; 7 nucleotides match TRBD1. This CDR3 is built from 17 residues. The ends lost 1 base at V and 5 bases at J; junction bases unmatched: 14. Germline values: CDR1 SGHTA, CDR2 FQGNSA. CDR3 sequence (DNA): TGTGCCAGCAGCTTAGTCGGTCGGCGGAAGGGGGCTGACGAGCAGTACTTC. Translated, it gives CASSLVGRRKGADEQYF.

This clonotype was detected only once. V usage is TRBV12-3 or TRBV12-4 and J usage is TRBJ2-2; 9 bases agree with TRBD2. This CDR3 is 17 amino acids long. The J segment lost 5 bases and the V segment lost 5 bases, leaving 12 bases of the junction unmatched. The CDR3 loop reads CASSPRHLAGGTGELFF. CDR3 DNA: TGTGCCAGCAGTCCCCGCCATCTGGCGGGAGGGACCGGGGAGCTGTTTTTT.

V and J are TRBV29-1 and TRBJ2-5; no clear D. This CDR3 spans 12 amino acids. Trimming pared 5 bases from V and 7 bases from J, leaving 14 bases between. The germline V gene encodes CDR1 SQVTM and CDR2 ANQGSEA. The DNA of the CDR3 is TGCAGCGTTAGCCCCTCTAGTGGGACCCAGTACTTC. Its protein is CSVSPSSGTQYF.

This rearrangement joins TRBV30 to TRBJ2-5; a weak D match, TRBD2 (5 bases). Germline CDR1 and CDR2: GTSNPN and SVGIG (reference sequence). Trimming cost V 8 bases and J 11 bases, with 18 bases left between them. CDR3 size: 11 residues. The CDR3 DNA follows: TGTGCCCTAGACGGCGGGTATGAGCAGTACTTC. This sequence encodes CALDGGYEQYF. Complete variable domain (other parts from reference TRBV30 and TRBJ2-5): SQTIHQWPATLVQPVGSPLSLECTVEGTSNPNLYWYRQAAGRGLQLLFYSVGIGQISSEVPQNLSASRPQDRQFILSSKKLLLSDSGFYLCALDGGYEQYFGPGTRLLVL.

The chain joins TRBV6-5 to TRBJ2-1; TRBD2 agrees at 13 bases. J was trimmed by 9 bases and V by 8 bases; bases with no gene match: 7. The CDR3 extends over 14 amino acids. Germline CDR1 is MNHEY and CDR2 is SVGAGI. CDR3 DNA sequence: TGTGCCAGCGCTTGGACTAGCGGGAGAGGTGAGCAGTTCTTC. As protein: CASAWTSGRGEQFF.

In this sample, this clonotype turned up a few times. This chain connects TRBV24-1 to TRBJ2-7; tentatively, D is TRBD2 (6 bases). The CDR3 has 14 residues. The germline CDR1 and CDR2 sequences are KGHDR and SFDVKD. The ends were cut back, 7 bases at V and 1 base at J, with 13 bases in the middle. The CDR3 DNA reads TGTGCCACCAGCGCCGGGACTGGTTCCTACGAGCAGTACTTC. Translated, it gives CATSAGTGSYEQYF.

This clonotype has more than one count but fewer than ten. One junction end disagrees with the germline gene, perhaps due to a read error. The CDR3 bases are TGTGCCAGCAGAGAAGCGGACTATGGCTACACCTTC. Amino acids: CASREADYGYTF. The chain combines TRBV6-1 with TRBJ1-2; D ambiguous. The germline V gene encodes CDR1 MNHNS and CDR2 SASEGT. The CDR3 runs to 12 residues.

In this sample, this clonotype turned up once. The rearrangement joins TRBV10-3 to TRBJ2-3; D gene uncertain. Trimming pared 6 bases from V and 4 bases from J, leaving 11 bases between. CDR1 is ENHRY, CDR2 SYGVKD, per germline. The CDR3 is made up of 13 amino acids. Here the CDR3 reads CAIRKGQPDTQYF. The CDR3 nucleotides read TGTGCCATCAGAAAGGGCCAGCCAGATACGCAGTATTTT.

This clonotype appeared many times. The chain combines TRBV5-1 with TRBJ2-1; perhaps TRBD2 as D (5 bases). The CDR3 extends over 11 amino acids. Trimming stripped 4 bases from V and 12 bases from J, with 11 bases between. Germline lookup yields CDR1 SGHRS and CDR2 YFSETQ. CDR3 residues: CASSQDRGQFF. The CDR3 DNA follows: TGCGCCAGCAGCCAGGACCGGGGGCAGTTCTTC.

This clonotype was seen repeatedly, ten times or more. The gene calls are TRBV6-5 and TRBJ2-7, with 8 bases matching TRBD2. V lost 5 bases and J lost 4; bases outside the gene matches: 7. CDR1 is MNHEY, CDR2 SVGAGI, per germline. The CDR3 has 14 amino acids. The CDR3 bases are TGTGCCAGCAGTGGTACTAGCGGCTATTACGAGCAGTACTTC. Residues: CASSGTSGYYEQYF.

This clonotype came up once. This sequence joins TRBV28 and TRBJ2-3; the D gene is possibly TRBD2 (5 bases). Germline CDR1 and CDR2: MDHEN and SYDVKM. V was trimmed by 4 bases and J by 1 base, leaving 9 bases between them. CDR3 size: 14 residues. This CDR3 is CASSWPGGTDTQYF. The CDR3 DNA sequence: TGTGCCAGCAGTTGGCCCGGGGGCACAGATACGCAGTATTTT.

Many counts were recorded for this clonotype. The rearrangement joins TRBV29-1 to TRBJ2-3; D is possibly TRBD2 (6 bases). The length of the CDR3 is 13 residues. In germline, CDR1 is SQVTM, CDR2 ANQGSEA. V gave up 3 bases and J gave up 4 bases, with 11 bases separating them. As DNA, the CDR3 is TGCAGCGTTGACGGGGGTAGAGCAGATACGCAGTATTTT. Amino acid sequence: CSVDGGRADTQYF.